Listed here are 13 T cell receptor beta chains from one sample, sequenced in a study of T cell repertoires in cytomegalovirus infection. The antigens for these receptors are not known. TCRdb reprocessed the reads with MiXCR, giving one entry per CDR3 protein. Here the sample spans 110,000 or so distinct CDR3 sequences, around 30% being singletons. Sequencing used CD8+ T cells from cultured PBMCs, obtained from culture after CMV antigen stimulation. The origin of the receptors is a human donor in good health (CMV status not recorded). Some clones in this sample may be carry-over from other donors' samples.

This chain links TRBV27 with TRBJ2-7, with 9 bases matching TRBD1. Germline CDR1 and CDR2: MNHEY and SMNVEV (reference sequence). CDR3 size: 14 residues. V lost 8 bases, J lost 6 bases, and 11 bases stayed unmatched. CDR3 protein: CASRRGTGLREQYF. In DNA, the CDR3 is TGTGCCAGCCGCCGCGGGACAGGGTTACGCGAGCAGTACTTC.

V is TRBV7-4 and J is TRBJ2-7, with 10 bases aligning to TRBD1. This CDR3 region has 15 residues. Germline V gives CDR1 SGHVT, CDR2 SQSDAQ. V lost 5 bases, J lost 4 bases, and 8 bases stayed unmatched. The CDR3 nucleotides are TGTGCCAGCAGCGCCTCCGGGACAGGGGATTACGAGCAGTACTTC. Translation gives CASSASGTGDYEQYF.

This clonotype was detected many times. The V and J genes are TRBV7-9 and TRBJ2-5; tentatively, D is TRBD2 (6 bases). This CDR3 is 14 amino acids long. Trimming removed 2 bases from V and 1 base from J, with 8 bases in between. Germline loops: CDR1 SEHNR, CDR2 FQNEAQ (reference sequence). The CDR3 DNA reads as TGTGCCAGCAGCTTACGGGGGTTCCAAGAGACCCAGTACTTC. Its translation: CASSLRGFQETQYF.

This clonotype was counted a few times. The chain has TRBV12-3 or TRBV12-4 and TRBJ1-1; D remains unclear. V was pared by 2 bases and J by 1 base, with 8 bases between. CDR3 size: 14 residues. CDR3 sequence reads: CASSLQAGNTEAFF. CDR3 bases: TGTGCCAGCAGTTTACAGGCCGGGAACACTGAAGCTTTCTTT.

This sequence joins TRBV11-2 and TRBJ2-2; maybe TRBD1 (5 bases). Trimming pared 1 base from V and 5 bases from J, leaving 8 bases between. This CDR3 comprises 14 residues. From germline, CDR1 is SGHAT and CDR2 FQNNGV. Written as DNA, the CDR3 is TGTGCCAGCAGCTTAGTGGGGCTAACCGGGGAGCTGTTTTTT. It is translated as CASSLVGLTGELFF.

This chain uses TRBV5-6 with TRBJ2-2, with D maybe TRBD1 (6 bases). Germline assignment: CDR1 SGHDT and CDR2 YYEEEE. The length of the CDR3 is 14 residues. With 2 bases removed from V and 6 bases from J, the gap between germline ends came to 11 bases. CDR3: CASSFLQGAGELFF. CDR3 coding DNA: TGTGCCAGCAGCTTTTTACAGGGCGCCGGGGAGCTGTTTTTT.

The chain uses TRBV20-1 and TRBJ1-5; 7 bases line up with TRBD1. Germline lookup yields CDR1 DFQATT and CDR2 SNEGSKA (reference sequence). The CDR3 covers 13 residues. J lost 3 bases, V lost 4 bases, and 3 bases had no gene match. DNA for the CDR3: TGCAGTGCTAAGAAGGGGGCCAATCAGCCCCAGCATTTT. The encoded protein is CSAKKGANQPQHF.

Only a few counts were recorded for this clonotype. The chain employs TRBV4-1 and TRBJ1-4, with 7 bases matching TRBD1. This CDR3 region has 19 residues. CDR1 and CDR2 from the germline V gene are MGHRA and YSYEKL. The ends lost 0 bases at V and 10 bases at J; junction bases unmatched: 20. The CDR3: CASSQDSGYATGTSRKLFF. The CDR3 DNA reads TGCGCCAGCAGCCAAGATTCTGGCTATGCGACAGGGACGAGTAGAAAACTGTTTTTT.

The chain has TRBV20-1 and TRBJ1-1; no clear D. Germline V gene lookup returns CDR1 DFQATT and CDR2 SNEGSKA (reference sequence). V lost 0 bases and J 5 bases, leaving 19 bases between the germline ends. CDR3 length: 16 residues. CDR3 nucleotide sequence: TGCAGTGCTAGAGATAATTTTGGCTCCATCGGGACTGAAGCTTTCTTT. It encodes CSARDNFGSIGTEAFF.

The chain combines TRBV5-8 with TRBJ2-7; weak D call: TRBD2 (6 bases). This CDR3 is 15 amino acids long. V lost 0 bases, J lost 3 bases, and 13 bases lay in between. Germline-derived CDR1 and CDR2 are SGHTS and YDEGEE. The CDR3 nucleotides are TGTGCCAGCAGCTTGGAGCTAGGGACTCGCTACGAGCAGTACTTC. It specifies CASSLELGTRYEQYF.

The V gene is TRBV4-2, the J gene TRBJ2-1, with 15 bases identical to TRBD2. CDR1 and CDR2 from the germline V gene are LGHNA and YNFKEQ. CDR3 length: 17 residues. The V gene end was trimmed by 4 bases and the J gene end by 4 bases; junction bases not matched to a gene: 5. CDR3 region: CASSPTGLAGGYNEQFF. DNA of the CDR3: TGTGCCAGCAGCCCAACGGGACTAGCGGGGGGTTACAATGAGCAGTTCTTC.

Points on this clonotype: Just one base apart from a much larger clone, this may be a read error. The rearrangement joins TRBV7-8 to TRBJ2-7; weak D call: TRBD1 (6 bases). CDR3 length: 13 residues. Germline-derived CDR1 and CDR2 are SGHVS and FQNEAQ. CDR3 residues: CASSLLGRGEEYF. CDR3 coding DNA: TGTGCCAGCAGCTTATTGGGCAGGGGCGAGGAGTACTTC.

This clonotype appeared many times. The chain uses TRBV7-8 and TRBJ2-7; 10 nucleotides align to TRBD1. The trim removed 2 bases at V and 1 base at J, leaving 2 bases unmatched. Germline V gene data show CDR1 as SGHVS and CDR2 as FQNEAQ. The CDR3 length is 15 residues. The CDR3 spells CASSLKGQGSYEQYF. The CDR3 nucleotides read TGTGCCAGCAGCTTAAAGGGACAGGGGTCCTACGAGCAGTACTTC. Supplemented by reference TRBV7-8 and TRBJ2-7, the full variable domain reads GAGVSQSPRYKVAKRGQDVALRCDPISGHVSLFWYQQALGQGPEFLTYFQNEAQLDKSGLPSDRFFAERPEGSVSTLKIQRTQQEDSAVYLCASSLKGQGSYEQYFGPGTRLTVT.